The sample holds one count of the clone carrying this T cell receptor beta chain. Individuals drawn from approximately 26 US areas were about 18 to 90 years old. The V segment lost 6 bases and the J segment 4 bases; nucleotides outside the gene matches: 5. This CDR3 has 14 amino acids. Looked up from germline, CDR1 is SGHTA and CDR2 is FQGNSA. These data come from a study of blood T cell repertoires in COVID-19. Whole-study context: Acute-phase and convalescent COVID-19 samples originated in the United States, Italy and Spain.

In the original processing: Reference gene primers were amplified, and this amplification served to estimate nucleated cell counts. Profiling relied on immunoSEQ multiplex PCR, and the TCRdb table lists in-frame clones only, not all of them. From that table come the V and J calls and clone size; the DNA was used to work out D and trimming. The sample carries 190,000 or so clones, approximately 78% recorded once. This receptor was taken from a man aged 35 to 55 who had recovered from COVID-19. Sequenced input: PBMCs or T cells enriched from blood (not recorded which). This sequence joins TRBV7-2 and TRBJ2-4; 8 bases align to TRBD1. In DNA form, the CDR3 reads TGTGCCAGCAGGCGAAACAGGGGGAAAAACATTCAGTACTTC. Protein: CASRRNRGKNIQYF.